This is a list of T cell receptor beta chains from one sample in a study of shared clonotypes between healthy human individuals. Profiling relied on immunoSEQ multiplex PCR, and the TCRdb table lists in-frame clones only, not all of them. The table shows approximately 2.4 million clones, with almost 96% occurring only once. The sequenced material came from naive CD4+ T cells sorted from blood. These receptors came from a man younger than 35 in good health. CDR3s include the opening cysteine and the closing phenylalanine or tryptophan. Fields, in order: D gene, clone size, J gene, V gene, CDR3 DNA, CDR3 protein. The D gene is left open where the match is weak. For some rows the clone size is stated as once, few or many, or as a class when expanded; others skip it.

D: TRBD2
size: once
J: TRBJ2-3
V: TRBV5-1
DNA: TGCGCCAGCAGAACGGGACTAGTCACAGATACGCAGTATTTT
CDR3: CASRTGLVTDTQYF

D: TRBD2
size: -
J: TRBJ2-1
V: TRBV5-1
DNA: TGCGCCAGCAGCCCACTAGCGGGAGTAGATGAGCAGTTCTTC
CDR3: CASSPLAGVDEQFF

D: -
size: -
J: TRBJ1-6
V: TRBV7-2
DNA: TGTGCCAGCAGCGAAAGGTTTTCACCCCTCCACTTT
CDR3: CASSERFSPLHF

D: TRBD1
size: once
J: TRBJ1-1
V: TRBV13
DNA: TGTGCCAGCAGCCCAACAGGGGCCAACACTGAAGCTTTCTTT
CDR3: CASSPTGANTEAFF

D: TRBD1
size: -
J: TRBJ1-2
V: TRBV10-3
DNA: TGTGCCATCAGTGCCCCGACAGGGTATGGCTACACCTTC
CDR3: CAISAPTGYGYTF

D: TRBD2
size: -
J: TRBJ2-7
V: TRBV25-1
DNA: TGTGCCAGCAGCCATGAGAGCAAGGGGAGGGACGAGCAGTACTTC
CDR3: CASSHESKGRDEQYF

D: -
size: -
J: TRBJ1-2
V: TRBV9
DNA: TGTGCCAGCAGCGTAGGGAACGGGCCCTATGGCTACACCTTC
CDR3: CASSVGNGPYGYTF

D: -
size: -
J: TRBJ1-4
V: TRBV20-1
DNA: TGCAGTGCTAGACCTTATGAAAAACTGTTTTTT
CDR3: CSARPYEKLFF

D: TRBD1
size: -
J: TRBJ1-1
V: TRBV10-2
DNA: TGCGCCAGCAGTGAGGCAGGGGGTGGGACTGAAGCTTTCTTT
CDR3: CASSEAGGGTEAFF

D: TRBD2
size: -
J: TRBJ2-5
V: TRBV5-4
DNA: TGTGCCAGCAGCTTTGGCGGGGGGACCCAAGAGACCCAGTACTTC
CDR3: CASSFGGGTQETQYF

D: TRBD2
size: -
J: TRBJ2-7
V: TRBV7-2
DNA: TGTGCCAGCAGCAAAGCGGGAGGCTACGAGCAGTACTTC
CDR3: CASSKAGGYEQYF

D: TRBD1
size: -
J: TRBJ1-3
V: TRBV5-1
DNA: TGCGCCAGCAGCTTGGGGGGACAGCTCTCTGGAAACACCATATATTTT
CDR3: CASSLGGQLSGNTIYF

D: TRBD1
size: -
J: TRBJ1-2
V: TRBV18
DNA: TGTGCCAGCTCACCACTGGGACAGGGAACCTTTGATGGCTACACCTTC
CDR3: CASSPLGQGTFDGYTF

D: -
size: -
J: TRBJ2-5
V: TRBV20-1
DNA: TGCAGTGCACTTCAGGGGGAGACCCAGTACTTC
CDR3: CSALQGETQYF

D: -
size: -
J: TRBJ1-4
V: TRBV5-4
DNA: TGTGCCAGCAGCTTGGCATCCCCTAATGAAAAACTGTTTTTT
CDR3: CASSLASPNEKLFF

D: TRBD2
size: -
J: TRBJ2-7
V: TRBV6-5
DNA: TGTGCCAGCAGTTACTCGGGGATTAGCGGGAGATACGAGCAGTACTTC
CDR3: CASSYSGISGRYEQYF

D: TRBD1
size: few
J: TRBJ1-1
V: TRBV14
DNA: TGTGCCAGCAGCCCAAATACAGGGGGCACTGAAGCTTTCTTT
CDR3: CASSPNTGGTEAFF